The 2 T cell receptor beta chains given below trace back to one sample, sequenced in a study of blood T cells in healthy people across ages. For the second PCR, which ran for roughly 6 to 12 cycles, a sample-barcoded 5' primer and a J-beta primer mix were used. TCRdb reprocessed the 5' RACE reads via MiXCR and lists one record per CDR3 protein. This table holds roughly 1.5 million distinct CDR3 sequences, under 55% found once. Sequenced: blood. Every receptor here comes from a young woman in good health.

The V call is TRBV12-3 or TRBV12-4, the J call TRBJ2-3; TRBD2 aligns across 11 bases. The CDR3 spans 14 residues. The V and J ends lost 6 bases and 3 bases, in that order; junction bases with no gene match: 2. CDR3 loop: CASRRTSGTDTQYF. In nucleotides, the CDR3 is TGTGCCAGCAGAAGGACTAGCGGGACAGATACGCAGTATTTT.

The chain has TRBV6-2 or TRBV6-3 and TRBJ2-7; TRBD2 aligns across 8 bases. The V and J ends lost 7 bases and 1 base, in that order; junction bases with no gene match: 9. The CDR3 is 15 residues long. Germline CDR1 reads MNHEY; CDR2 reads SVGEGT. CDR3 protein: CASKPVGGGSYEQYF. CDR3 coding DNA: TGTGCCAGCAAACCGGTCGGCGGGGGGTCCTACGAGCAGTACTTC.